This is a list of T cell receptor beta chains from one sample in a study of blood T cells in healthy people across ages. TCRdb redid the calling of the 5' RACE reads with MiXCR, one entry per CDR3 protein. This sample has around 800,000 distinct CDR3 sequences, with about 26% found just once. This sample was also put to use in a study of T cells of mothers and their children.

The specimen sequenced was blood. The receptor set was obtained from a boy younger than 18 in good health. CDR3s include the opening cysteine and the closing phenylalanine or tryptophan. The order of the fields is D gene, clone size, J gene, V gene, CDR3 DNA, CDR3 protein. D genes are given only for firm matches. Expanded clones are given a class, and other clones once, few, many or no size at all.

d_call: .
clone_size: once
j_call: TRBJ1-5
v_call: TRBV12-3/TRBV12-4
cdr3_nt: TGTGCCAGCAGCCCGCAAGTAGGGGGGTTGGTGCAGCCCCAGCATTTT
cdr3_aa: CASSPQVGGLVQPQHF

d_call: TRBD1
clone_size: few
j_call: TRBJ1-2
v_call: TRBV12-3/TRBV12-4
cdr3_nt: TGTGCCAGCAGCAAGGACAGGGGGCTATCGGGCTACACCTTC
cdr3_aa: CASSKDRGLSGYTF

d_call: .
clone_size: many
j_call: TRBJ2-7
v_call: TRBV4-1
cdr3_nt: TGCGCCAGCAGTTTCGATCGGGGCTACGAGCAGTACTTC
cdr3_aa: CASSFDRGYEQYF

d_call: .
clone_size: .
j_call: TRBJ1-1
v_call: TRBV7-9
cdr3_nt: TGTGCCAGCAGCTTCTCTCGGGGGGAAGATGAAGCTTTCTTT
cdr3_aa: CASSFSRGEDEAFF

d_call: .
clone_size: .
j_call: TRBJ2-5
v_call: TRBV7-6
cdr3_nt: TGTGCCAGCAGCTTTAGTAGAACGGTAGTAGCTGAGACCCAGTACTTC
cdr3_aa: CASSFSRTVVAETQYF

d_call: .
clone_size: few
j_call: TRBJ2-1
v_call: TRBV20-1
cdr3_nt: TGCAGTGTCAGCCCAGGTGGATCCTACAATGAGCAGTTCTTC
cdr3_aa: CSVSPGGSYNEQFF

d_call: .
clone_size: .
j_call: TRBJ1-1
v_call: TRBV15
cdr3_nt: TGTGCCACCAGCAGAGATCCGGGGTCCACTGAAGCTTTCTTT
cdr3_aa: CATSRDPGSTEAFF

d_call: .
clone_size: .
j_call: TRBJ2-7
v_call: TRBV20-1
cdr3_nt: TGCAGTGCTAGAGATCCGATCCGGGCCCCCTACGAGCAGTACTTC
cdr3_aa: CSARDPIRAPYEQYF

d_call: .
clone_size: .
j_call: TRBJ2-1
v_call: TRBV20-1
cdr3_nt: TGCAGTGCTAGAGGGTTTGAGGCGGGGAGCAGTAATGAGCAGTTCTTC
cdr3_aa: CSARGFEAGSSNEQFF

d_call: TRBD2
clone_size: .
j_call: TRBJ2-3
v_call: TRBV10-2
cdr3_nt: TGCGCCAGCATCGGGACTAGCGGGGGAGAAGATACGCAGTATTTT
cdr3_aa: CASIGTSGGEDTQYF

d_call: TRBD1
clone_size: .
j_call: TRBJ1-2
v_call: TRBV7-2
cdr3_nt: TGTGCCAGCAGCCAAAGACAGGGGGCCAGAGGCTACACCTTC
cdr3_aa: CASSQRQGARGYTF

d_call: .
clone_size: few
j_call: TRBJ2-7
v_call: TRBV10-3
cdr3_nt: TGTGCCATCGTCGAGGAAAGCTCCTACGAGCAGTACTTC
cdr3_aa: CAIVEESSYEQYF

d_call: TRBD1
clone_size: few
j_call: TRBJ2-3
v_call: TRBV2
cdr3_nt: TGTGCCAGCAGTGGGGACAGGGAGCGCACGGATACGCAGTATTTT
cdr3_aa: CASSGDRERTDTQYF

d_call: .
clone_size: .
j_call: TRBJ2-1
v_call: TRBV10-3
cdr3_nt: TGTGCCATCAGTGGTCCGAATGAGCAGTTCTTC
cdr3_aa: CAISGPNEQFF

d_call: TRBD1
clone_size: .
j_call: TRBJ2-5
v_call: TRBV20-1
cdr3_nt: TGCAGTGCTAGAGAGACAGGGAAGGGGGAGACCCAGTACTTC
cdr3_aa: CSARETGKGETQYF

d_call: TRBD1
clone_size: .
j_call: TRBJ2-5
v_call: TRBV20-1
cdr3_nt: TGCAGTGCTAGAGACATAAACAGGGGTTCCCAAGAGACCCAGTACTTC
cdr3_aa: CSARDINRGSQETQYF

d_call: .
clone_size: .
j_call: TRBJ2-7
v_call: TRBV13
cdr3_nt: TGTGCCAGCAGCGGAGGGGACAGCACCTACGAGCAGTACTTC
cdr3_aa: CASSGGDSTYEQYF

d_call: TRBD2
clone_size: .
j_call: TRBJ2-5
v_call: TRBV5-1
cdr3_nt: TGCGCCTCGGACAGGACTAGCGGGGGTGTGGAGACCCAGTACTTC
cdr3_aa: CASDRTSGGVETQYF

d_call: TRBD1
clone_size: few
j_call: TRBJ2-7
v_call: TRBV2
cdr3_nt: TGTGCCAGCAGCGCATCCGGGACAGGGGGATACGAGCAGTACTTC
cdr3_aa: CASSASGTGGYEQYF

d_call: .
clone_size: .
j_call: TRBJ2-2
v_call: TRBV12-3/TRBV12-4
cdr3_nt: TGTGCCAGCACCCTCAACACCGGGGAGCTGTTTTTT
cdr3_aa: CASTLNTGELFF

d_call: .
clone_size: few
j_call: TRBJ2-2
v_call: TRBV7-9
cdr3_nt: TGTGCCAGCAGCTCCCTGGCGAACACCGGGGAGCTGTTTTTT
cdr3_aa: CASSSLANTGELFF

d_call: TRBD2
clone_size: few
j_call: TRBJ2-5
v_call: TRBV5-1
cdr3_nt: TGCGCCAGCAGCGTGTCGACTAGCTCCGAGACCCAGTACTTC
cdr3_aa: CASSVSTSSETQYF